This is a list of T cell receptor beta chains from one sample in a study of CD8+ T cells in alopecia areata. Here immunoSEQ multiplex PCR was the method, and the copy in TCRdb shows in-frame clones only, minus some. Of roughly 190,000 clones in the sample, about 60% are singletons; the top ten hold 0.65% to 0.7%. The sample here was CD4+ T cells sorted from blood, taken at week 4, from a patient treated with tofacitinib. These receptors all come from a human donor with alopecia areata. The CDR3 runs from the conserved cysteine through the conserved F or W. The D gene is left open where the match is weak. Not all rows give a size; the values are once, few, many and, for expanded clones, a class.

>TRBV25-1|NA|TRBJ2-3|NA
CASSESWVSGGVDTQYF
TGTGCCAGCAGTGAAAGCTGGGTCAGCGGTGGGGTAGATACGCAGTATTTT
>TRBV29-1|few|TRBJ2-5|TRBD1
CSVDAGGAGETQYF
TGCAGCGTTGATGCAGGGGGCGCGGGGGAGACCCAGTACTTC
>TRBV30|few|TRBJ1-2|TRBD1
CACYRGRVYGYTF
TGTGCCTGTTACAGGGGGCGCGTCTATGGCTACACCTTC
>TRBV6-6|NA|TRBJ1-3|NA
CASSPTDYTSGNTIYF
TGTGCCAGCAGCCCAACAGACTACACCTCTGGAAACACCATATATTTT
>TRBV19|NA|TRBJ1-1|NA
CASSIAGPRNTEAFF
TGTGCCAGTAGTATAGCCGGGCCTAGGAACACTGAAGCTTTCTTT
>TRBV7-6|NA|TRBJ2-7|NA
CASSLSGSSYEQYF
TGTGCCAGCAGCTTATCCGGGAGCTCCTACGAGCAGTACTTC
>TRBV6-5|once|TRBJ2-3|NA
CASWRSTTDTQYF
TGTGCCAGCTGGCGTTCGACTACAGATACGCAGTATTTT
>TRBV5-1|NA|TRBJ1-2|NA
CASSLGGYGYTF
TGCGCCAGCAGCTTGGGAGGGTACGGCTACACCTTC
>TRBV29-1|NA|TRBJ1-1|NA
CSVEANLNTEAFF
TGCAGCGTAGAAGCAAACCTGAACACTGAAGCTTTCTTT
>TRBV4-3|many|TRBJ2-3|NA
CASSQDGQGLADTQYF
TGCGCCAGCAGCCAAGATGGCCAGGGTTTGGCAGATACGCAGTATTTT
>TRBV27|NA|TRBJ2-3|NA
CASSLSLIPQYF
TGTGCCAGCAGTTTAAGTTTGATTCCACAGTATTTT
>TRBV5-1|NA|TRBJ2-5|TRBD2
CASSLTSGAQETQYF
TGCGCCAGCAGCTTGACTAGCGGGGCCCAAGAGACCCAGTACTTC
>TRBV7-2|NA|TRBJ2-3|TRBD2
CASSSARLAGGPVTDTQYF
TGTGCCAGCAGCTCCGCCCGCCTAGCGGGAGGTCCTGTCACAGATACGCAGTATTTT
>TRBV4-3|few|TRBJ2-2|TRBD2
CASSQDPGERGTNTGELFF
TGCGCCAGCAGCCAAGATCCGGGCGAGCGGGGAACGAACACCGGGGAGCTGTTTTTT
>TRBV29-1|NA|TRBJ1-1|NA
CSAAKQGNTEAFF
TGCAGCGCAGCCAAACAGGGCAACACTGAAGCTTTCTTT
>TRBV7-3|few|TRBJ2-1|TRBD2
CASSLLQGGRSGNEQFF
TGTGCCAGCAGCTTATTGCAGGGCGGGAGGTCTGGTAATGAGCAGTTCTTC
>TRBV30|NA|TRBJ2-7|TRBD2
CAITDSGNTYEQYF
TGTGCCATAACCGATAGCGGGAACACCTACGAGCAGTACTTC
>TRBV4-1|NA|TRBJ2-7|NA
CASSQVTDNYEQYF
TGCGCCAGCAGCCAAGTAACTGACAACTACGAGCAGTACTTC
>TRBV29-1|few|TRBJ2-1|NA
CSVEVGVHNEQFF
TGCAGCGTTGAAGTGGGGGTCCACAATGAGCAGTTCTTC
>TRBV7-2|once|TRBJ2-5|NA
CASSLSSGEIETQYF
TGTGCCAGCAGCTTATCCTCAGGGGAGATCGAGACCCAGTACTTC
>TRBV29-1|few|TRBJ1-2|NA
CSVAGGGAYYGYTF
TGCAGCGTTGCCGGGGGGGGCGCATACTATGGCTACACCTTC
>TRBV15|NA|TRBJ2-4|NA
CATSPEPIWGNIQYF
TGTGCCACCAGCCCCGAACCGATATGGGGAAACATTCAGTACTTC
>TRBV7-3|NA|TRBJ2-5|TRBD2
CASSRSGTETQYF
TGTGCCAGCAGCCGTAGCGGGACTGAGACCCAGTACTTC
>TRBV7-2|NA|TRBJ2-7|NA
CASTPEASASYEQYF
TGTGCCAGCACCCCTGAGGCGTCGGCCTCCTACGAGCAGTACTTC
>TRBV14|NA|TRBJ1-2|NA
CASSQGYRYGYTF
TGTGCCAGCAGCCAAGGATACCGCTATGGCTACACCTTC
>TRBV11-2|NA|TRBJ1-5|TRBD1
CASSQDRANQPQHF
TGTGCCAGCAGCCAGGACAGGGCAAATCAGCCCCAGCATTTT
>TRBV29-1|NA|TRBJ1-1|TRBD1
CSARSGQGTTEAFF
TGCAGCGCTCGTTCGGGACAGGGCACCACTGAAGCTTTCTTT
>TRBV11-2|NA|TRBJ2-7|NA
CASSFGPMHLYEQYF
TGTGCCAGCAGCTTTGGACCTATGCATCTCTACGAGCAGTACTTC
>TRBV7-2|NA|TRBJ2-7|NA
CASSPSRASYEQYF
TGTGCCAGCAGCCCCTCAAGGGCCTCATACGAGCAGTACTTC
>TRBV11-2|NA|TRBJ2-4|NA
CASSLGYMDIQYF
TGTGCCAGCAGCTTAGGGTATATGGACATTCAGTACTTC
>TRBV6-1|NA|TRBJ1-1|NA
CASKDWGEPQAFF
TGTGCCAGCAAGGATTGGGGGGAACCCCAAGCTTTCTTT
>TRBV9|few|TRBJ2-7|TRBD2
CASSVGTSGSLYEQYF
TGTGCCAGCAGCGTAGGGACTAGCGGGAGTCTCTACGAGCAGTACTTC
>TRBV4-2|NA|TRBJ1-5|NA
CASSREQGGNQPQHF
TGTGCCAGCAGCCGCGAACAGGGAGGCAATCAGCCCCAGCATTTT
>TRBV30|NA|TRBJ1-1|NA
CAWRKDRNTEAFF
TGTGCCTGGAGAAAGGACAGGAACACTGAAGCTTTCTTT
>TRBV28|NA|TRBJ1-3|TRBD1
CASSLVAGGRFGNTIYF
TGTGCCAGCAGTTTAGTGGCAGGGGGACGATTTGGAAACACCATATATTTT
>TRBV7-9|NA|TRBJ2-5|NA
CASSSETQYF
TGTGCCAGCAGCTCAGAGACCCAGTACTTC
>TRBV4-2|few|TRBJ2-2|TRBD2
CASSQGGGRQNTGELFF
TGTGCCAGCAGCCAAGGGGGAGGGCGGCAGAACACCGGGGAGCTGTTTTTT
>TRBV29-1|NA|TRBJ1-5|TRBD1
CSVVQGTGRQPQHF
TGCAGCGTTGTACAAGGGACAGGGAGGCAGCCCCAGCATTTT
>TRBV6-5|NA|TRBJ2-1|NA
CASTGRGAGRNEQFF
TGTGCCAGCACCGGCAGGGGAGCTGGCCGCAATGAGCAGTTCTTC
>TRBV19|few|TRBJ1-5|NA
CASNVVPQPQHF
TGTGCCAGTAATGTCGTCCCTCAGCCCCAGCATTTT
>TRBV7-2|NA|TRBJ1-2|NA
CASSLSADGYTF
TGTGCCAGCAGCTTAAGCGCGGATGGCTACACCTTC
>TRBV6-1|NA|TRBJ1-2|NA
CASSEYFTYGYTF
TGTGCCAGCAGTGAATACTTTACCTATGGCTACACCTTC
>TRBV28|NA|TRBJ2-1|NA
CASSHPGPQFF
TGTGCCAGCAGTCACCCGGGACCTCAGTTCTTC
>TRBV29-1|NA|TRBJ2-5|NA
CSVEQLETQYF
TGCAGCGTTGAGCAACTTGAGACCCAGTACTTC
>TRBV29-1|NA|TRBJ1-5|NA
CSVGGSNQPQHF
TGCAGCGTTGGGGGTTCCAATCAGCCCCAGCATTTT
>TRBV19|few|TRBJ1-1|NA
CASSFRNEAFF
TGTGCCAGTAGCTTTCGCAATGAAGCTTTCTTT
>TRBV29-1|few|TRBJ2-6|TRBD2
CSVGGLSGALTF
TGCAGCGTCGGTGGCCTTAGCGGGGCCCTGACTTTC
>TRBV15|NA|TRBJ1-1|NA
CATSRGYTEAFF
TGTGCCACCAGCAGAGGCTACACTGAAGCTTTCTTT